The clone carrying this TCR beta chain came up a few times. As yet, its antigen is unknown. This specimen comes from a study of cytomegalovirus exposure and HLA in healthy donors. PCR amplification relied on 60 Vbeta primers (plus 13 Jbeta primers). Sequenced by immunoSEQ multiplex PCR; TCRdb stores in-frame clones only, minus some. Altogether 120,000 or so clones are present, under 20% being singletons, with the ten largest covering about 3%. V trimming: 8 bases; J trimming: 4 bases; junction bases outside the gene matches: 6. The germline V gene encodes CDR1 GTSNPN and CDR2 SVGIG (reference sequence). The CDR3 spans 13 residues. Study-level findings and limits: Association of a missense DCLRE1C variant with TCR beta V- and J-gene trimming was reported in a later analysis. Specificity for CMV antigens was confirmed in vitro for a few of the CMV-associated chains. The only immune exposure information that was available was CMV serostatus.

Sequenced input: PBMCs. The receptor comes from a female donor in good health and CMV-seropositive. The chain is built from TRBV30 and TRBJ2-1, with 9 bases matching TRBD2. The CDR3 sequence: CARASGGYNEQFF. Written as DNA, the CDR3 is TGTGCCCGGGCAAGCGGGGGGTACAATGAGCAGTTCTTC.